This T cell receptor beta chain was captured in a study of cytomegalovirus exposure and HLA in healthy donors. Study context: Among about 179 million T cells, an earlier analysis found 117 million unique TCR beta sequences. General study findings and limits: Usually a TCR sequence was rare, but some public TCRs were found in many donors. One variant, a missense change in DCLRE1C, was linked in a later analysis to TCR beta V- and J-gene trimming. Within an earlier analysis, most TCR beta V segments proved productive either about 90% or about 30% of the time.

The CDR3 runs 14 residues. Per germline, CDR1 SGHKS and CDR2 YYEKEE (reference sequence). The V end was cut by 0 bases, the J end by 3 bases, with 7 bases between. The primer mix had 60 Vbeta and 13 Jbeta primers. Measured with immunoSEQ multiplex PCR; TCRdb has only the in-frame clones, and not every one. Of 150,000 or so clones listed, 60% to 80% are singletons. The sample holds a few counts of this clone. The antigen remains undetermined. J is TRBJ2-1 and V is TRBV5-5; D not resolved. This sequence was found in a female donor in good health and CMV-seronegative. Sequences were obtained from PBMCs. The CDR3 sequence: CASSLGTLYNEQFF. The CDR3, as DNA: TGTGCCAGCAGCTTGGGAACTCTCTACAATGAGCAGTTCTTC.